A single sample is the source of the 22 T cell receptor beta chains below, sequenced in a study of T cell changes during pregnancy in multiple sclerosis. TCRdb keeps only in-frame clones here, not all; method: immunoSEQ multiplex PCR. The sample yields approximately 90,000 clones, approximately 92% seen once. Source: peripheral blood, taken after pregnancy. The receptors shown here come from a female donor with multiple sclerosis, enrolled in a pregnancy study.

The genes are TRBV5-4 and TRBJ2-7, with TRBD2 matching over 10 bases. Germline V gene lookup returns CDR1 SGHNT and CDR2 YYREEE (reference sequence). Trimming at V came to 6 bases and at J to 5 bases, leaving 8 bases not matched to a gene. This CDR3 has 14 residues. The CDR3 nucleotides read TGTGCCAGCAACCGGGAGCGGGGGGGAAACGAGCAGTACTTC. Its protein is CASNRERGGNEQYF.

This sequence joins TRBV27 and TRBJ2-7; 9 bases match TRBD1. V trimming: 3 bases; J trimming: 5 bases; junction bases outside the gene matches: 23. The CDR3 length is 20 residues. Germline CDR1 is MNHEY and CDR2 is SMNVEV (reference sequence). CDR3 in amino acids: CASSFLSHLLNDRGSDEQYF. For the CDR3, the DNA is TGTGCCAGCAGTTTTCTCTCCCACCTCTTAAACGACAGGGGGAGTGACGAGCAGTACTTC.

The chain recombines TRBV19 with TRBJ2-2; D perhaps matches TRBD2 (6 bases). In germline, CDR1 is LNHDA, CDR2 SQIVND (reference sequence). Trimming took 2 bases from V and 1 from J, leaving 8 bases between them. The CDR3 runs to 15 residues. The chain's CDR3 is CASSITGVNTGELFF. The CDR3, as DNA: TGTGCCAGTAGTATAACGGGAGTGAACACCGGGGAGCTGTTTTTT.

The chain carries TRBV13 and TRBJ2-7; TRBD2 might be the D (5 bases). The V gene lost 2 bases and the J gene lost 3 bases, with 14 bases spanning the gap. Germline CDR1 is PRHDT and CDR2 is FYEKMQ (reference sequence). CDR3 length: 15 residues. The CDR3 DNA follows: TGTGCCAGCAGCTTATATCTAGCTGGACGCTACGAGCAGTACTTC. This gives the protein CASSLYLAGRYEQYF.

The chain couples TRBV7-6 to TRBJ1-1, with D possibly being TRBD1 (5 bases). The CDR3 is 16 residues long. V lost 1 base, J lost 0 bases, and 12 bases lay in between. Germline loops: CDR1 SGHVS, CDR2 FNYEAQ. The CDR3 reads CASSLGAGLMNTEAFF. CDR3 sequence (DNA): TGTGCCAGCAGCTTAGGGGCAGGGCTGATGAACACTGAAGCTTTCTTT.

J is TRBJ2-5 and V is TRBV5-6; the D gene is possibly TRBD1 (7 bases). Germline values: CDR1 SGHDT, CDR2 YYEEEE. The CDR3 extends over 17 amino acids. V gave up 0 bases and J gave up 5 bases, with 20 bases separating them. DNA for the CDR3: TGTGCCAGCAGCTTGGTAGCGGCGACAGGGAGATGGGAGACCCAGTACTTC. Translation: CASSLVAATGRWETQYF.

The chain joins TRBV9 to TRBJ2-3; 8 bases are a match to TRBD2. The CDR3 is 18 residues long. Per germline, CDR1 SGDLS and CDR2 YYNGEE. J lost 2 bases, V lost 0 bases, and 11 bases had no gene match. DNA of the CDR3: TGTGCCAGCAGCGTAGTTTCGACTAGCGATTTGTCCACAGATACGCAGTATTTT. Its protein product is CASSVVSTSDLSTDTQYF.

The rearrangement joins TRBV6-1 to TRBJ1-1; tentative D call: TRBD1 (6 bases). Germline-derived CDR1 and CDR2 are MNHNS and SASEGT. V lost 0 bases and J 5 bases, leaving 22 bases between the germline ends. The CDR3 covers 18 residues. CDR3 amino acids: CASSEALPIRGSGTEAFF. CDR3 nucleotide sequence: TGTGCCAGCAGTGAAGCGCTTCCTATTAGGGGGAGCGGTACTGAAGCTTTCTTT.

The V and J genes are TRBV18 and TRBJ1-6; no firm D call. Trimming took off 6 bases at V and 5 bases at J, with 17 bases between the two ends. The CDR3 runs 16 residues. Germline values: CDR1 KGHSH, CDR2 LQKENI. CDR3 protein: CASSQQPTLNNSPLHF. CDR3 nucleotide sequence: TGTGCCAGCTCTCAACAGCCAACCTTAAATAATTCACCCCTCCACTTT.

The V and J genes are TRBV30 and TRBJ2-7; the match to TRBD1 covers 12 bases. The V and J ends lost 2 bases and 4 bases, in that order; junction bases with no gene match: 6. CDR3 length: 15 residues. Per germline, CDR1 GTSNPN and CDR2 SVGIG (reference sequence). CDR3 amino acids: CAWSTWGQGAYEQYF. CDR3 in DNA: TGTGCCTGGAGTACCTGGGGACAGGGGGCTTACGAGCAGTACTTC.

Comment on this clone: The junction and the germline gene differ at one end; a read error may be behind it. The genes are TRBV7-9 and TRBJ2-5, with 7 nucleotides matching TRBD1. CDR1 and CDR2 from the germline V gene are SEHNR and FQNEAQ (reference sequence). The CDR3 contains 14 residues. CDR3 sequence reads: CASNLRQGKETQYF. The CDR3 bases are TGTGCCAGCAACTTAAGACAGGGAAAAGAGACCCAGTACTTC.

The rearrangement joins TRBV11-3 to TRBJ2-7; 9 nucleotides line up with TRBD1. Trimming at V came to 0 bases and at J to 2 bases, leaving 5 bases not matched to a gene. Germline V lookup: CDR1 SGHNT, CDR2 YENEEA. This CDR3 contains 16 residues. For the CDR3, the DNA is TGTGCCAGCAGCTTAGATTCGGGGACAGGGACCTACGAGCAGTACTTC. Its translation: CASSLDSGTGTYEQYF.

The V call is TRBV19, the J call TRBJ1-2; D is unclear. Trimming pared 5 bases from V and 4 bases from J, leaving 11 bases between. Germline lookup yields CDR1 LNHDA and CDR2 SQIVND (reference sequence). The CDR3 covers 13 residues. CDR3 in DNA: TGTGCCAGTAGTGAGGGCCGAGGCTATGGCTACACCTTC. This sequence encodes CASSEGRGYGYTF.

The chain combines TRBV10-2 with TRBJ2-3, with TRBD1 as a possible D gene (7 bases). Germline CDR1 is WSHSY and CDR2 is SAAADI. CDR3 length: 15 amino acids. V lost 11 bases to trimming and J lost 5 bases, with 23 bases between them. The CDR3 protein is CAGGIGTAREDTQYF. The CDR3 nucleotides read TGCGCCGGAGGGATAGGGACAGCTCGGGAAGATACGCAGTATTTT.

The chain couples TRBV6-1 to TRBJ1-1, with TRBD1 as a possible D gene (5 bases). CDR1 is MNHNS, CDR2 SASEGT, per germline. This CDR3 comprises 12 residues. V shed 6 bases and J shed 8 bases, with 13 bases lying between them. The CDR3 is CASRDGAGEAFF. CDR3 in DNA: TGTGCCAGCAGGGATGGGGCAGGGGAAGCTTTCTTT.

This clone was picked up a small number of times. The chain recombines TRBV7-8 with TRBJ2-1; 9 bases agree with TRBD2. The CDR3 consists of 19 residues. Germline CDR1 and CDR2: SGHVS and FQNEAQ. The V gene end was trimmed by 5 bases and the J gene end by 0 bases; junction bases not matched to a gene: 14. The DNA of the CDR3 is TGTGCCAGCAGCCCTGCGCTGGGGATTAGCGGGAGCTCCTACAATGAGCAGTTCTTC. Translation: CASSPALGISGSSYNEQFF.

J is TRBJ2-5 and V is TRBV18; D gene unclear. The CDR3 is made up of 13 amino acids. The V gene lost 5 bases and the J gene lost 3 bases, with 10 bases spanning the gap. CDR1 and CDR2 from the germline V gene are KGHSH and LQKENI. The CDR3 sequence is CASSLLAEETQYF. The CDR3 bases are TGTGCCAGCTCATTACTCGCGGAAGAGACCCAGTACTTC.

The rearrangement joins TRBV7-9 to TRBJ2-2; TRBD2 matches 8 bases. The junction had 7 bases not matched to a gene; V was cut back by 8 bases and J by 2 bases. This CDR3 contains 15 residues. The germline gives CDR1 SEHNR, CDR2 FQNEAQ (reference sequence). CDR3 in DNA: TGTGCCAGCGGCCCGACTAGCGAAAACACCGGGGAGCTGTTTTTT. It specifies CASGPTSENTGELFF.

CDR3 loop: CASSLGSGNEQYF. The CDR3, as DNA: TGTGCCAGCAGCTTGGGCTCCGGGAACGAGCAGTACTTC. This chain uses TRBV7-9 with TRBJ2-7; maybe TRBD2 (5 bases). Germline CDR1 SEHNR, CDR2 FQNEAQ (reference sequence). With 3 bases removed from V and 5 bases from J, the gap between germline ends came to 11 bases. There are 13 residues in the CDR3.

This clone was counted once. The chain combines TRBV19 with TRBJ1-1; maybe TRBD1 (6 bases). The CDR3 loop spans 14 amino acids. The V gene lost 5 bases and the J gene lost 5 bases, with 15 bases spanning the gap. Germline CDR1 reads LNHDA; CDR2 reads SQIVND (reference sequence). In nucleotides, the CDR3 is TGTGCCAGTAGTTTTCAGGGGCTGAGGACTGAAGCTTTCTTT. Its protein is CASSFQGLRTEAFF. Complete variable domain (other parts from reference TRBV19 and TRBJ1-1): DGGITQSPKYLFRKEGQNVTLSCEQNLNHDAMYWYRQDPGQGLRLIYYSQIVNDFQKGDIAEGYSVSREKKESFPLTVTSAQKNPTAFYLCASSFQGLRTEAFFGQGTRLTVV.

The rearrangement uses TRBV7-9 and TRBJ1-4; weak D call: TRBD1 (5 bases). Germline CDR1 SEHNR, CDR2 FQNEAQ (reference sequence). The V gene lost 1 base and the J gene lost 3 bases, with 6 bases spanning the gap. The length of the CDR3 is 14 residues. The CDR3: CASSLETANEKLFF. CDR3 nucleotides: TGTGCCAGCAGCTTAGAGACAGCTAATGAAAAACTGTTTTTT.

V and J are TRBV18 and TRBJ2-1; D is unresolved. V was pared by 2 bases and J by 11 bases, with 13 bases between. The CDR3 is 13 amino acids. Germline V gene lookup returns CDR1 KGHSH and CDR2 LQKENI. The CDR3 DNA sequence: TGTGCCAGCTCACCATACTTAACGCGTCAGCAGTTCTTC. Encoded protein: CASSPYLTRQQFF.